This TCR beta chain was sequenced in a study of cytomegalovirus exposure and HLA in healthy donors. This cohort consisted of healthy bone marrow donors. Unrecorded immune exposure was likely among donors, who were nominally healthy when sampled. Use of 60 Vbeta and 13 Jbeta primers characterized the PCR. Method: immunoSEQ multiplex PCR; TCRdb's copy keeps in-frame clones and lacks some. This sample has about 99,000 clones, with about 77% found just once. The germline gives CDR1 SGHVS, CDR2 FNYEAQ. The CDR3 sequence is 16 residues long. Trimming took 3 bases from V and 0 from J, leaving 13 bases between them. Details on this clone: The target antigen is unknown.

Overall study findings and caveats: Roughly even sequencing depth across donors was the assumption behind the presence/absence analyses.

Sample: PBMCs. The genes are TRBV7-6 and TRBJ2-3; a possible D gene is TRBD2 (6 bases). The receptor comes from a man aged 35-49 years in good health and CMV-seronegative. The CDR3 region has the DNA TGTGCCAGCAGCTTGGGGACTTCGACTAGCACAGATACGCAGTATTTT. It codes for CASSLGTSTSTDTQYF.